The rows below give T cell receptor beta chains drawn from one sample of a study of regulatory T cells in long-lasting Graves disease. TCRdb re-called the multiplex PCR reads through MiXCR, storing one row per CDR3 protein. The sample lists around 500,000 distinct CDR3 sequences, roughly 16% occurring once. This same sample was also part of a study on T cells in Graves' hyperthyroidism and ophthalmopathy.

The sequencing here drew on peripheral blood mononuclear cells (PBMCs), taken at new diagnosis, from a patient treated with antithyroid drugs. The receptor source for this set is a woman aged 35-65 years with Graves disease. CDR3s include the opening cysteine and the closing phenylalanine or tryptophan. A D gene is named only where the DNA matches it firmly. Rows may omit the clone size; those that give it use once, few, many or a size class.

j_call v_call clone_size d_call cdr3_nt cdr3_aa
TRBJ1-6 TRBV28 many TRBD1 TGTGCCAGCACTCTGACAGGGTCCCTTTCACCCCTCCACTTT CASTLTGSLSPLHF
TRBJ2-2 TRBV7-3 - - TGTGCCAGCAGCTTACCCCAGAACACCGGGGAGCTGTTTTTT CASSLPQNTGELFF
TRBJ1-6 TRBV19 few - TGTGCCAGTCAGGACCATCGGGATTCACCCCTCCACTTT CASQDHRDSPLHF
TRBJ1-1 TRBV11-3 few - TGTGCCAGCAGCTACTTAACGGGCCAGGGGAACACTGAAGCTTTCTTT CASSYLTGQGNTEAFF
TRBJ2-1 TRBV24-1 many TRBD2 TGTGCCACCAGTGTTATGGGGGGGATGAATGAGCAGTTCTTC CATSVMGGMNEQFF
TRBJ2-3 TRBV5-1 many - TGCGCCAGCAGCGACGCGGGGGCCCCAGATACGCAGTATTTT CASSDAGAPDTQYF
TRBJ1-4 TRBV5-1 many - TGCGCCAGCAGCTTGTCTTTCGCGGGGGGCGGCGGTGAAAAACTGTTTTTT CASSLSFAGGGGEKLFF
TRBJ1-6 TRBV6-5 few - TGTACCAGCAGTTACGGGGCCTTGGGGAATTCACCCCTCCACTTT CTSSYGALGNSPLHF
TRBJ1-2 TRBV4-1 few - TGCGCCAGCAGCCAAGACGGGATCCTTAGCTATGGCTACACCTTC CASSQDGILSYGYTF
TRBJ1-1 TRBV14 - - TGTGCCAGCAGCCACGGGGGGCGAGCTTTCTTT CASSHGGRAFF
TRBJ1-2 TRBV2 many - TGTGCCAGCAGTCACGGGCCATCTAACTATGGCTACACCTTC CASSHGPSNYGYTF
TRBJ1-2 TRBV29-1 - - TGCAGCGTTGATGACACCAGGGAAGGTCATGGCTACACCTTC CSVDDTREGHGYTF
TRBJ1-2 TRBV6-2/TRBV6-3 many - TGTGCCAGCAGTTACTCGCGTAGAGATGGCTACACCTTC CASSYSRRDGYTF
TRBJ2-3 TRBV6-8 hyperexpanded - TGTGCCAGCAGTTCGGAGAGGACTCCAGCCAAAGATACGCAGTATTTT CASSSERTPAKDTQYF
TRBJ2-3 TRBV2 many TRBD2 TGTGCCAGCAAGACGGGGGGGGCGAGCACAGATACGCAGTATTTT CASKTGGASTDTQYF
TRBJ2-1 TRBV4-1 few - TGCGCCAGCAGCCAATGGGGGCCCGATGAGCAGTTCTTC CASSQWGPDEQFF
TRBJ1-2 TRBV6-2/TRBV6-3 many TRBD1 TGTGCCAGCAGTTACGGGGGGACAGGGAGGACTGGCTACACCTTC CASSYGGTGRTGYTF
TRBJ1-1 TRBV7-2 few TRBD1 TGTGCCAGCAGCCTGACGACAGGGACTGAAGCTTTCTTT CASSLTTGTEAFF
TRBJ2-3 TRBV30 many TRBD2 TGTGCCTGGAGTGTAGGGTTAGCGGGGGCAGATACGCAGTATTTT CAWSVGLAGADTQYF
TRBJ2-1 TRBV6-1 few - TGTGCCAGCAGTATACAGGGAAATGAGCAGTTCTTC CASSIQGNEQFF
TRBJ1-2 TRBV6-5 many TRBD1 TGTGCCAGCAGTTACCTGGACAGGCTTGTCTATGGCTACACCTTC CASSYLDRLVYGYTF
TRBJ2-4 TRBV6-1 few TRBD1 TGTGCCAGCAGTCCGACAGGGGTGGCCAAAAACATTCAGTACTTC CASSPTGVAKNIQYF